The T cell receptor beta chain under discussion was sequenced for a study of OX40 agonist ivuxolimab in advanced cancers. TCRdb's table, derived via immunoSEQ multiplex PCR, lists solely in-frame clones and lacks some. Of 60,000 to 90,000 clones listed, about nine tenths are singletons. This TCR derives from an adult with an advanced solid tumor such as melanoma, head and neck, liver or kidney cancer. The source material was CD4+ or CD8+ T cells sorted from blood, sampled in a trial of the OX40 agonist ivuxolimab.

CDR3 loop: CASSPGGNSGNTIYF. CDR3 in DNA: TGTGCCAGCAGTCCCGGGGGGAACTCTGGAAACACCATATATTTT. This chain uses TRBV28 with TRBJ1-3; possibly TRBD1 for D (5 bases). The V end lost 5 bases, the J end lost 0 bases, and 11 bases lay between the germline ends. The CDR3 is made up of 15 amino acids. Germline-derived CDR1 and CDR2 are MDHEN and SYDVKM.